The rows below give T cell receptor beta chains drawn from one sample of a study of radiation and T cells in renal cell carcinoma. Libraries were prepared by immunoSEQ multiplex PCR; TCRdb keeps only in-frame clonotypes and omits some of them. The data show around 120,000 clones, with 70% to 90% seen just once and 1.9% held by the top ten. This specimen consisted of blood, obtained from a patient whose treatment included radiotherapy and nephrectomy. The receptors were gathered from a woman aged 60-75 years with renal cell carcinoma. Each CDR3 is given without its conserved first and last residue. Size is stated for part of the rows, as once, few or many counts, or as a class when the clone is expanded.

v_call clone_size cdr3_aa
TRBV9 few ASSPSRRSNSPLH
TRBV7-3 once ASSAGTAAEAF
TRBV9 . ASSATPGRGIRETQY
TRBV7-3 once ASSGQGRETTQY
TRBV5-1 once ASSTGTSNYNEQF
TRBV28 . ASTVRGGGANVLT
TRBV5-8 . ASSLLRTGNQPQH
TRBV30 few AWSSGQVLGTEAF
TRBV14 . ASSQTRERSPLH
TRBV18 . ASSPSPQETQY
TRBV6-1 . ASSEPERGDTQY
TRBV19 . ASSIDGQGDTEAF
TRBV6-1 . ASSRGPPYGYT
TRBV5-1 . ASSLVQGTGMNTEAF
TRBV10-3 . AISEPAGDRILGGFTDTQY
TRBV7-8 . ASSPYPRGYT
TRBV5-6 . ASSILRGQNEKLF
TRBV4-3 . ASSQETEPYEQY
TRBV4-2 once ASSQVPGQSYEQY
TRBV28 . ASSSPGGSGSWTDTQY
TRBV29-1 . SVQTGGGYT
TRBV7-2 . ASSSNRATNEELF
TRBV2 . ASRGAGGKLYEQY
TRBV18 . ASSPLTSGTGIYEQY
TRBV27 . ASSFLSGNYGYT
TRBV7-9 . ASSSGQYNEQF
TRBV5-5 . ASSLSGLDTDTQY
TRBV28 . ASKLPGQLLRGYT
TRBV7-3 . ASRVASLGAYEQY
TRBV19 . ASSQSVPYGYT
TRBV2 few ASRDRGDQPQH
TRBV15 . ATSSEGPYGYT